This TCR beta chain was captured in a study of shared clonotypes between healthy human individuals (dated by TCRdb to about 2020). Notes on the research overall: The cohort included a few men and two women between 18 and 49 years of age. To increase sequencing depth and limit assay-specific biases, different laboratories used diverse techniques to prepare libraries and sequence TCR repertoires. Blood TCR repertoires of about five healthy adults were deeply sequenced to estimate repertoire size and the extent of clonotype sharing between individuals. For each donor, CD4 naive and CD4 memory were each given three plates, CD8 naive was given two plates, and CD8 memory was given one plate. Per donor, leukapheresis produced somewhere between about 0.9 and 10 billion PBMCs.

Note on this clone: Its recognized antigen is unknown. There are no base qualities to consult, and no much larger clone falls within one base. Other DNA sequences of this sample code for an identical CDR3.

From a lookup of the germline V gene, CDR1 and CDR2 are SGHRS and YFSETQ. The CDR3 starts with the cysteine, ends with the phenylalanine, and has 14 residues. Only CDR3 DNA is held: 42 bases, read in frame from base 1. V is pruned by 0 bases and J by 5 bases, leaving 4 bases of the junction without a gene match. CD8 naive samples consisted of CD45RO-negative cells that were positively selected for CCR7, yielding a CD45RA+CCR7+ population without TemRA cells. Healthy HIV-negative adults with no recently reported acute infections or vaccinations were included as donors. Every donor was a Caucasian adult living in Nashville, Tennessee, USA. Blood was collected by leukapheresis, and PBMCs were isolated by Ficoll-Histopaque density gradient centrifugation and then cryopreserved in liquid nitrogen vapor phase. Analytical flow cytometry was used to check the purity and quantity of every magnetically sorted T cell population. Each sorted fraction had its genomic DNA isolated and then quantified by UV absorbance on a Nanodrop 2000c.

The full study reports these points: Clonotypes shared by all four sorted-subset donors showed higher generation probabilities than non-shared clonotypes. Based on pairwise subsampling, the degree of clonotype sharing among donors was expected to be affected by sequencing depth. About 4.5% of naive CD4, 3.5% of naive CD8, about 2.1% of memory CD4, and about 0.4% of memory CD8 clonotypes were shared across four donors. Sampling was restricted to blood, and TCR repertoires in tissue are likely to differ from TCR repertoires in blood. The genetic and exposure-history diversity represented was limited by the small number of donors. Estimated clonotype richness was generally larger for naive than for memory subsets. Incomplete sequencing was indicated by rarefaction of sorted-subset datasets, despite the large sequencing depth.

Using the deep immunoSEQ assay, TCR CDR3 regions were amplified from genomic DNA by multiplex PCR. For each cell subset, the extracted genomic DNA was distributed evenly across all wells of several immunoSEQ 96-well plates, and each plate served as one replicate. Each replicate PCR for sorted subsets received roughly 0.2 ug genomic DNA, equal to about 30,000 T cell genomes. Purified libraries were measured with a Qubit 3.0 fluorometer, size-checked on a Bioanalyzer 2100, and measured again with the KAPA Library Quantification kit. Each immunoSEQ 96-well plate was sequenced on its own single-read 150-cycle Illumina NextSeq 550 flow cell. In the authors' own workflow: Because the immunoSEQ output included only junctional sequences and no quality scores, the filtering could not be the same as the filtering used for full-length reads. Sequences were annotated with PyIR, a Python wrapper for IgBLAST v1.9, using IMGT germline references to assign V/J genes and CDR3. Reads with weak V/J assignments (E-value above 1e-6), missing CDR3, stop codons, out-of-frame junctions, or ambiguous translated residues were removed. V3J clonotypes were defined as sequences sharing the same inferred V gene, J gene, and CDR3 amino acid sequence. The percentage overlap between two repertoires was calculated by dividing the number of shared unique clonotypes by the size of the smaller repertoire. Repertoire richness was assessed with RTK rarefaction, the Chao1 estimator, and Recon v2.1 estimates of unobserved clonotypes. Generation probabilities for all TCRbeta clonotypes obtained by the gDNA method from a handful of donors were computed using OLGA. In its TCRdb copy, this immuneACCESS table keeps in-frame sequences only and misses some clones. Where compared with another copy, unresolved V genes explain less than half of these, and the others have no known cause. V, J and clone size derive from that table, while D and trimming were established from the DNA sequence. Across this sample there are 750,000 to 1,000,000 clones, with roughly 92% seen only once. Less than 25% of the sample belongs to the ten largest clones.

Sequencing was carried out using naive CD8+ T cells sorted from blood. The cell subset or site label on this specimen signifies: CD45RA+CCR7+. This TCR was sampled from a man aged 25 to 40 in good health. Recombination linked TRBV5-1 to TRBJ2-7, and TRBD1 aligns with 8 junction nucleotides. The CDR3 is CASSLGTGLDEQYF. In nucleotide form, the sequence is TGCGCCAGCAGCTTGGGGACAGGGCTGGACGAGCAGTACTTC. Supplemented by the reference TRBV5-1 and TRBJ2-7 proteins around the CDR3, the complete variable domain is KAGVTQTPRYLIKTRGQQVTLSCSPISGHRSVSWYQQTPGQGLQFLFEYFSETQRNKGNFPGRFSGRQFSNSRSEMNVSTLELGDSALYLCASSLGTGLDEQYFGPGTRLTVT.